This paragraph reports one TCR beta chain. Its antigen is unidentified. Sequenced by immunoSEQ multiplex PCR; TCRdb stores in-frame clones only, minus some. The table lists approximately 24,000 clones, about three quarters of them singletons, with 20% to 25% in the top ten. The data were taken from a study of vaccination effects on CD4 cells after COVID-19. Notes on the study in general: Clones from infection and from vaccination both contracted markedly late after vaccination.

The ends were cut back, 5 bases at V and 3 bases at J, with 16 bases in the middle. The CDR3 covers 15 residues. CDR1 and CDR2 (germline): SEHNR, FQNEAQ (reference sequence). Before any sequencing was done, the ViraFEST assay used viral peptide pools to expand antigen-specific CD4+ T cells. Culture lasted about ten days before CD4+ T cell isolation. Each person got two doses of an mRNA SARS-CoV-2 vaccine, BNT162b2 or mRNA-1273. Vaccine recipients had no previous SARS-CoV-2 infection; their nucleocapsid antibodies were negative. This TCR derives from a human donor who received a COVID-19 vaccine. The sequencing used CD4+ T cells from PBMCs cultured with HCoV-NL63 spike peptides, collected after COVID-19 vaccination. This chain joins TRBV7-9 and TRBJ1-2; unclear D gene. CDR3 amino acids: CASSPPRTVDYGYTF. CDR3 nucleotides: TGTGCCAGCAGCCCACCCCGGACGGTGGACTATGGCTACACCTTC.